This entry concerns a single T cell receptor beta chain. Antigen: not known. The data stem from a study of blood T cells in healthy people across ages. Whole-study results and caveats: Naive CD4+ cell counts and diversity both ran higher in long-lived than in aged donors. Observed TCR beta diversity per million T cells went down as age went up. This fall followed a roughly linear course with age.

Combining a sample-barcoded 5' primer with a J-beta primer mix, a second PCR ran for 7 to 11 cycles. MiXCR, applied by TCRdb to the 5' RACE reads, yields one record per CDR3 protein. This table has 1.2 million to 1.5 million distinct CDR3 sequences, approximately 59% appearing once. The germline V gene encodes CDR1 SQVTM and CDR2 ANQGSEA. V was shortened by 4 bases and J by 4 bases, with 13 bases between the two germline ends. The CDR3 is made up of 13 amino acids. The authors isolated at least 6.5 million PBMCs per sample. This rearrangement joins TRBV29-1 to TRBJ2-5; D ambiguous. The TCR was taken from a man aged 18 to 35 in good health. The source material was blood. The CDR3 DNA sequence: TGCAGCGTTGGGTCGCTCCTTCGAGAGACCCAGTACTTC. It encodes CSVGSLLRETQYF.